This T cell receptor beta chain was captured in a study of OX40 agonist ivuxolimab in advanced cancers. Overall study results and limits: Expanded clones tended on average to be more numerous among CD8+ T cells than CD4+. Those patients achieving a partial response at 0.1-3.0 mg/kg showed among the lowest clonal expansion.

With regard to this clone: Its target is unknown.

The CDR3 runs 13 residues. Trimming left V 2 bases short and J 5 bases short, with 7 bases between. Germline assignment: CDR1 ENHRY and CDR2 SYGVKD. This table comes from immunoSEQ multiplex PCR, and its TCRdb copy is limited to in-frame clones, with some not included. The sample has 50,000 to 65,000 clones; over 75% are singletons. Blood sampling was done at baseline, cycle 4 day 1, and cycle 7 day 1. Sequencing was performed on CD4+ or CD8+ T cells sorted from blood, taken in a trial of the OX40 agonist ivuxolimab. The genes are TRBV10-3 and TRBJ2-1; D uncertain. The clonotype originates from an adult with an advanced solid tumor such as melanoma, head and neck, liver or kidney cancer. CDR3 loop: CAISEGRNNEQFF. The CDR3 coding sequence is TGTGCCATCAGTGAGGGCAGAAACAATGAGCAGTTCTTC.